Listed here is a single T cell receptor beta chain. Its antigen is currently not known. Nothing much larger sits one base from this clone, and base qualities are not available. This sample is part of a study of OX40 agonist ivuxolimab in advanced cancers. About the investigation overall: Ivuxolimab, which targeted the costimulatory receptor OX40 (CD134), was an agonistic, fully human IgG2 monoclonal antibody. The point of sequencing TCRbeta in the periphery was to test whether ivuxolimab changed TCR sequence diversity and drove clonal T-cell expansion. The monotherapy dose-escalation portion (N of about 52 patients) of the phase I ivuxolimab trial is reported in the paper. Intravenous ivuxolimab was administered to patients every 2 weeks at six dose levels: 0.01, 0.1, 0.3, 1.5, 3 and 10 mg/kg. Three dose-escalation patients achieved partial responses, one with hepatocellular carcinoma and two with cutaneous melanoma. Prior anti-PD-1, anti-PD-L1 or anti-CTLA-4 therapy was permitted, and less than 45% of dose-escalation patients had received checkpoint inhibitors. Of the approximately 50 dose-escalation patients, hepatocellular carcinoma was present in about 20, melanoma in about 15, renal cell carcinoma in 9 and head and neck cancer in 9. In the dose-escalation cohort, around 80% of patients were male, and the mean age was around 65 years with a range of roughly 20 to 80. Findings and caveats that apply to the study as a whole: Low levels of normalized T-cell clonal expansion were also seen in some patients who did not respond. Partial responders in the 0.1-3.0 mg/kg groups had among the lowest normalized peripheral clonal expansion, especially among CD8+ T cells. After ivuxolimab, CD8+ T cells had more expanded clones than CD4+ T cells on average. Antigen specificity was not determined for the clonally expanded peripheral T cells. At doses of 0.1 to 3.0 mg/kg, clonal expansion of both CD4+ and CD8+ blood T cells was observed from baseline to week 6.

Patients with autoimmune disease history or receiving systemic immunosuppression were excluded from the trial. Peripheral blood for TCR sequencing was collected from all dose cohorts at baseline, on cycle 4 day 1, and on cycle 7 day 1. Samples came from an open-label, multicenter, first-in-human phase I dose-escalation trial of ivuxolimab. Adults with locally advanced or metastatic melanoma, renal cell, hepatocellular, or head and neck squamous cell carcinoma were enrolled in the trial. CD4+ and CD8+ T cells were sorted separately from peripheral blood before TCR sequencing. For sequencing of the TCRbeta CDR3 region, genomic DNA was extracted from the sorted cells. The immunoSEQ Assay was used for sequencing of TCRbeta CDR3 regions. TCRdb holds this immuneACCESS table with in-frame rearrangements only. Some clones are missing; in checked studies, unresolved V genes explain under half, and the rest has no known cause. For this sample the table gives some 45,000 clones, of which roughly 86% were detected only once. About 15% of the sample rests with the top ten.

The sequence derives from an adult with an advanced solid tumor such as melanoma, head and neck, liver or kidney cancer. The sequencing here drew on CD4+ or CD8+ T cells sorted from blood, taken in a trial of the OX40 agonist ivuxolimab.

The nucleotide sequence is given as TGCGCCAGCAGCCAAGATTTAGGGACAGGGGGCGCGAATGGCTACACCTTC. Its coded protein is CASSQDLGTGGANGYTF. The rearrangement combines TRBV4-1 with TRBJ1-2; TRBD1 aligns with 12 central bases. The CDR3 numbers 17 residues from cysteine through phenylalanine. The CDR3 DNA has 51 bases and is translated from base 1. Taken from the germline V gene, the CDR1 and CDR2 loops are MGHRA and YSYEKL. From V the trimming removes 0 bases and from J it removes 6 bases, while the gene matches leave 8 bases of the junction unaccounted for.